The rows below give T cell receptor beta chains drawn from one sample of a study of radiotherapy plus CTLA-4 blockade in lung cancer. Generated by immunoSEQ multiplex PCR, the TCRdb table keeps only in-frame clones and is missing some. The repertoire has about 51,000 clones, 75% to 85% of them found once; the top ten carry roughly 8.5%. The sequencing here drew on peripheral blood, taken from a patient treated with radiotherapy plus ipilimumab. These receptors were obtained from a human donor with non-small cell lung cancer who had a complete response to radiotherapy plus ipilimumab. CDR3s include the opening cysteine and the closing phenylalanine or tryptophan. The D gene is left open where the match is weak. Expanded clones get a size class; other rows say once, few or many, or leave the size out.

D,J,V,size,CDR3,DNA
TRBD1,TRBJ2-2,TRBV27,-,CASSTGTGSNTGELFF,TGTGCCAGCAGTACCGGGACAGGGTCGAACACCGGGGAGCTGTTTTTT
-,TRBJ1-2,TRBV5-1,-,CASSPGGGSIYGYTF,TGCGCCAGCAGCCCCGGGGGGGGAAGTATTTATGGCTACACCTTC
-,TRBJ2-1,TRBV7-6,once,CASSAGAYNEQFF,TGTGCCAGCAGCGCCGGGGCCTACAATGAGCAGTTCTTC
-,TRBJ2-1,TRBV27,-,CASSLKGQGSYEQFF,TGTGCCAGCAGTTTAAAGGGGCAGGGGAGCTATGAGCAGTTCTTC
TRBD1,TRBJ1-5,TRBV7-2,-,CASSQRQGGNQPQHF,TGTGCCAGCAGCCAAAGACAGGGAGGCAATCAGCCCCAGCATTTT
TRBD2,TRBJ2-7,TRBV5-1,-,CASSLTLSGGASYEQYF,TGCGCCAGCAGCCTAACCCTTAGCGGGGGGGCCTCCTACGAGCAGTACTTC
TRBD2,TRBJ2-5,TRBV11-3,-,CASSYRGGRETQYF,TGTGCCAGCAGCTACCGGGGGGGGCGGGAGACCCAGTACTTC
TRBD1,TRBJ2-1,TRBV4-3,-,CASSQLTGGSSYNEQFF,TGCGCCAGCAGCCAGCTCACAGGGGGAAGCTCCTACAATGAGCAGTTCTTC
-,TRBJ2-3,TRBV29-1,-,CSVYYDVGTDTQYF,TGCAGCGTCTATTATGACGTCGGGACAGATACGCAGTATTTT
-,TRBJ2-5,TRBV5-6,-,CASSLVGTKETQYF,TGTGCCAGCAGCTTGGTTGGGACAAAAGAGACCCAGTACTTC
-,TRBJ2-2,TRBV7-7,once,CASSRTVDTGELFF,TGTGCTAGCAGCCGGACTGTGGACACCGGGGAGCTGTTTTTT